Shown below are 15 T cell receptor beta chains from a single sample sequenced in a study of cytomegalovirus exposure and HLA in healthy donors (dated by TCRdb to 2017 to 2019). Receptor libraries were prepared by the immunoSEQ multiplex PCR assay. A mixture of 60 forward primers for TCR Vbeta segments and 13 reverse primers for TCR Jbeta segments was used in the multiplex PCR. The clones in this table, taken by TCRdb from immuneACCESS, are in-frame only. Not every clone is retained; where verified, under half of the shortfall comes from an unresolved V gene, and the cause of the rest is unknown. This sample has roughly 120,000 clones in its table, and roughly 80% of those were observed once. The ten largest make up 22% of the sample. The material sequenced was PBMCs. The receptors derive from a man between 25 and 39 years old in good health and CMV-seropositive.

This chain joins TRBV28 and TRBJ2-2; TRBD1 matches at 9 bases. The germline gives CDR1 MDHEN, CDR2 SYDVKM. CDR3 length: 17 residues. With V trimmed by 6 bases and J by 3 bases, 11 bases remained unmatched. Written as DNA, the CDR3 is TGTGCCAGCAGGCCAACTGCGGGACAGGGACACACCGGGGAGCTGTTTTTT. Encoded protein: CASRPTAGQGHTGELFF.

The CDR3 region has the DNA TGTGCCAGCAGCTCGCTCGGGGTGAGCTCCTACAATGAGCAGTTCTTC. This gives the protein CASSSLGVSSYNEQFF. V and J are TRBV14 and TRBJ2-7; the D gene is possibly TRBD2 (5 bases). The DNA matches TRBJ2-1 better at its end, which makes the J call doubtful. Germline CDR1 is SGHDN and CDR2 is FVKESK. CDR3 size: 16 residues.

The CDR3 here is CASSPGQARGTQYF. In DNA, the CDR3 is TGTGCCAGCAGCCCGGGACAGGCTAGGGGGACCCAGTACTTC. The genes are TRBV7-2 and TRBJ2-5; 8 bases align to TRBD1. With V trimmed by 5 bases and J by 7 bases, 9 bases remained unmatched. The germline CDR1 and CDR2 sequences are SGHTA and FQGNSA. The length of the CDR3 is 14 residues.

This clone was counted between two and nine times. The J gene is TRBJ2-1, the V gene TRBV5-6; 8 bases are shared with TRBD2. With V trimmed by 5 bases and J by 6 bases, 10 bases remained unmatched. From germline, CDR1 is SGHDT and CDR2 YYEEEE. There are 15 residues in the CDR3. CDR3 amino acids: CASSFLTGGLNEQFF. CDR3 sequence (DNA): TGTGCCAGCAGTTTCTTGACGGGGGGGCTCAATGAGCAGTTCTTC.

The rearrangement joins TRBV7-9 to TRBJ2-3; D is perhaps TRBD2 (6 bases). Between the trimmed V and J ends, which lost 3 bases and 3 bases, there was a span of 10 bases. CDR3 length: 14 residues. The germline V gene encodes CDR1 SEHNR and CDR2 FQNEAQ (reference sequence). The DNA for the CDR3 is TGTGCCAGCAGCTTTAGTGGGGGGACAGATACGCAGTATTTT. It is translated as CASSFSGGTDTQYF.

The chain links TRBV2 to TRBJ2-3, with 10 bases identical to TRBD2. CDR1 and CDR2 (germline): SNHLY, FYNNEI. The junction had 9 bases not matched to a gene; V was cut back by 3 bases and J by 6 bases. The CDR3 has 16 residues. CDR3 sequence reads: CASSDLAGVGRDTQYF. CDR3 coding DNA: TGTGCCAGCAGTGACCTAGCGGGAGTGGGCAGGGATACGCAGTATTTT.

The V gene is TRBV9, the J gene TRBJ2-5; tentatively, D is TRBD2 (6 bases). The germline CDR1 and CDR2 sequences are SGDLS and YYNGEE. The CDR3 length is 15 residues. Trimming shortened V by 2 bases and J by 5 bases, and 16 bases separated the two germline ends. The CDR3 is CASSVEPWGDETQYF. Here the CDR3 DNA reads TGTGCCAGCAGCGTGGAGCCGTGGGGGGACGAGACCCAGTACTTC. Full variable domain (missing parts from reference TRBV9 and TRBJ2-5): DSGVTQTPKHLITATGQRVTLRCSPRSGDLSVYWYQQSLDQGLQFLIQYYNGEERAKGNILERFSAQQFPDLHSELNLSSLELGDSALYFCASSVEPWGDETQYFGPGTRLLVL.

The chain joins TRBV6-6 to TRBJ1-2; 8 positions match TRBD1. With 2 bases clipped from V and 6 bases from J, the junction kept 8 bases outside the gene matches. CDR1 and CDR2 from the germline V gene are MNHNY and SVGAGI (reference sequence). The CDR3 covers 15 residues. CDR3 bases: TGTGCCAGCAGTTACACCCCGACAGGGGACAATGGCTACACCTTC. Its translation is CASSYTPTGDNGYTF.

This clone was counted between two and nine times. Distinct nucleotide sequences in the sample also encode this CDR3. The chain joins TRBV19 to TRBJ2-7; D uncertain. Trimming took off 4 bases at V and 3 bases at J, with 4 bases between the two ends. The CDR3 consists of 11 residues. In germline, CDR1 is LNHDA, CDR2 SQIVND (reference sequence). CDR3: CASSTGYEQYF. The DNA of the CDR3 is TGTGCCAGTAGTACGGGCTACGAGCAGTACTTC.

This clone appeared a single time. The rearrangement joins TRBV7-3 to TRBJ1-1; the match to TRBD1 covers 9 bases. Looked up from germline, CDR1 is SGHTA and CDR2 is FQGTGA. V dropped 5 bases and J dropped 4; count of bases not matched to a gene: 14. The CDR3 is 17 amino acids. The CDR3 bases are TGTGCCAGCAGCAGATCCGGGACAGGGAGGTTAGGCACTGAAGCTTTCTTT. Residues: CASSRSGTGRLGTEAFF.

This chain joins TRBV30 and TRBJ2-1, with 7 bases matching TRBD2. The CDR3 spans 14 residues. Losses at the gene ends were 3 bases for V and 0 bases for J; bases not matched to a gene: 2. From germline, CDR1 is GTSNPN and CDR2 SVGIG (reference sequence). CDR3 loop: CAWRGGFSYNEQFF. CDR3 in DNA: TGTGCCTGGAGGGGGGGGTTCTCCTACAATGAGCAGTTCTTC.

This clone was detected only a few times. The chain has TRBV6-9 and TRBJ2-1; maybe TRBD2 (5 bases). The germline CDR1 and CDR2 sequences are MNHGY and SVAAGI. There are 20 residues in the CDR3. V lost 1 base and J lost 0, with 22 bases in between. Here the CDR3 reads CASSYWLRVVRASSYNEQFF. CDR3 DNA sequence: TGTGCCAGCAGTTATTGGCTTCGGGTGGTGCGGGCCAGCTCCTACAATGAGCAGTTCTTC.

The V gene is TRBV7-9, the J gene TRBJ2-7; D might be TRBD2 (5 bases). Germline loops: CDR1 SEHNR, CDR2 FQNEAQ (reference sequence). The CDR3 runs to 13 residues. Trimming shortened V by 2 bases and J by 6 bases, and 11 bases separated the two germline ends. CDR3 sequence reads: CASSLFGELEQYV. In nucleotides, the CDR3 is TGTGCCAGCAGCTTATTTGGGGAGCTCGAGCAGTACGTC.

The rearrangement joins TRBV5-6 to TRBJ1-2; no clear D. Per germline, CDR1 SGHDT and CDR2 YYEEEE. V lost 5 bases, J lost 1 base, and 9 bases lay in between. The CDR3 is made up of 13 amino acids. CDR3 sequence: CASRVGNNYGYTF. The CDR3, as DNA: TGTGCCAGCAGGGTCGGTAATAACTATGGCTACACCTTC.

The gene calls are TRBV23-1 and TRBJ2-2; D perhaps matches TRBD1 (5 bases). TRBV23-1 is sorted into the ORF group, with uncertain function. The CDR3 length is 16 residues. V lost 0 bases, J lost 2 bases, and 10 bases lay in between. The CDR3 nucleotides are TGCGCCAGCAGTCAATCGGAACAGGCAAACACCGGGGAGCTGTTTTTT. It yields the protein CASSQSEQANTGELFF.